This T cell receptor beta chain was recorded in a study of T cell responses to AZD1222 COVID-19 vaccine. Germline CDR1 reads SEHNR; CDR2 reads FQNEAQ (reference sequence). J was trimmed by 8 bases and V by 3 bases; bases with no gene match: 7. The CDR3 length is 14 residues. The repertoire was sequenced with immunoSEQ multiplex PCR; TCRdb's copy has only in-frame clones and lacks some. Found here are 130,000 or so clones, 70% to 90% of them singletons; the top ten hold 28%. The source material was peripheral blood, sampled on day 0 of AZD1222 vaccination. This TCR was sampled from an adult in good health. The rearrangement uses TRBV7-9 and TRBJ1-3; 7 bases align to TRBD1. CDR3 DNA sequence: TGTGCCAGCAGCTTTTGGGGACAGAGGGACACCATATATTTT. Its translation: CASSFWGQRDTIYF. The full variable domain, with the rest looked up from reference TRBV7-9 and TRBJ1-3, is DTGVSQNPRHKITKRGQNVTFRCDPISEHNRLYWYRQTLGQGPEFLTYFQNEAQLEKSRLLSDRFSAERPKGSFSTLEIQRTEQGDSAMYLCASSFWGQRDTIYFGEGSWLTVV.